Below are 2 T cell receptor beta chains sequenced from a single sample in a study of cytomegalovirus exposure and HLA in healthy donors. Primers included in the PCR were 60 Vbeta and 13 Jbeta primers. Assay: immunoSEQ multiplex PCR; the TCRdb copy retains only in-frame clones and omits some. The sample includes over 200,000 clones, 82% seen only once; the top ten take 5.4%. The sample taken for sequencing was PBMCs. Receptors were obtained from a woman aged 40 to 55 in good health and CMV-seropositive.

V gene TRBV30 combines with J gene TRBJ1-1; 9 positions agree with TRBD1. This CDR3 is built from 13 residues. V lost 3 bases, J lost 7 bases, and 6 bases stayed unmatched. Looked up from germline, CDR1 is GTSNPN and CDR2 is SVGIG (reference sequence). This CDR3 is CAWRDRGTIEAFF. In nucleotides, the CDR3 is TGTGCCTGGAGAGACAGGGGGACGATTGAAGCTTTCTTT.

The DNA for the CDR3 is TGTGCCAGTAGTGAACGCGGATACAGGGCTGGCTACACCTTC. This encodes CASSERGYRAGYTF. The rearrangement links TRBV19 to TRBJ1-2; tentative D call: TRBD1 (6 bases). The CDR3 covers 14 residues. V lost 5 bases, J lost 7 bases, and 17 bases lay in between. CDR1 and CDR2 (germline): LNHDA, SQIVND (reference sequence).